This TCR beta chain was observed in a study of OX40 agonist ivuxolimab in advanced cancers. Study-wide findings and caveats: More expanded clones were found, on average, in CD8+ than in CD4+ T cells. By week 6 at 0.1 to 3.0 mg/kg, blood CD4+ and CD8+ T cells had expanded clonally. At 0.1-3.0 mg/kg, partial responders had clonal expansion among the lowest observed.

On this clone: Antigen unknown.

Measured with immunoSEQ multiplex PCR; TCRdb has only the in-frame clones, and not every one. The table lists fewer than 15,000 clones, approximately 84% of them singletons. The sequenced sample was CD4+ or CD8+ T cells sorted from blood, obtained in a trial of the OX40 agonist ivuxolimab. The clonotype comes from an adult with an advanced solid tumor such as melanoma, head and neck, liver or kidney cancer.

The CDR3 coding sequence is TGTGCCAGCAGCCCCCTCGGGCTCGGAACCGGGGAGCTGTTTTTT. Amino acid sequence: CASSPLGLGTGELFF. The chain joins TRBV27 to TRBJ2-2; unclear D gene. Germline values: CDR1 MNHEY, CDR2 SMNVEV (reference sequence). The CDR3 runs 15 residues. V was clipped by 6 bases and J by 5 bases, with 16 bases between them.